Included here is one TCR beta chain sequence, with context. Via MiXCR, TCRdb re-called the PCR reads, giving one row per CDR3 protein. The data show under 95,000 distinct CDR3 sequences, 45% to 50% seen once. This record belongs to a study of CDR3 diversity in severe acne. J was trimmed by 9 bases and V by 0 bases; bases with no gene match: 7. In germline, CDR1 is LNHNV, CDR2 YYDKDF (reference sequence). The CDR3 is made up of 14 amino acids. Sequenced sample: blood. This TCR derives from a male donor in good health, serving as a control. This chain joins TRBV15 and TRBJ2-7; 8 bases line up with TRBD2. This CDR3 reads CATSRDDGRARQYF. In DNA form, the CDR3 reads TGTGCCACCAGCAGAGATGACGGGAGGGCCCGGCAGTACTTC.